This T cell receptor (beta chain) was documented in a study of response to subunit inactivated influenza vaccine. MiXCR, applied by TCRdb to the RT-PCR reads, yields one record per CDR3 protein. The table records fewer than 750,000 distinct CDR3 sequences, approximately 14% of them present only once. The sequence came from a man aged 50-60 years who received an inactivated influenza vaccine. Source: PBMCs from blood, taken 11 to 12 days after vaccination.

The CDR3 reads CASSLAGQGGWEQYF. The CDR3 nucleotides read TGTGCCAGCAGCTTAGCGGGACAGGGGGGTTGGGAGCAGTACTTC. The chain has TRBV7-2 and TRBJ2-7; 11 bases are shared with TRBD1. This CDR3 region has 15 residues. J lost 7 bases, V lost 0 bases, and 5 bases had no gene match. CDR1 is SGHTA, CDR2 FQGNSA, per germline. Full variable domain (outside the CDR3, taken from reference TRBV7-2 and TRBJ2-7): GAGVSQSPSNKVTEKGKDVELRCDPISGHTALYWYRQSLGQGLEFLIYFQGNSAPDKSGLPSDRFSAERTGGSVSTLTIQRTQQEDSAVYLCASSLAGQGGWEQYFGPGTRLTVT.